This is a list of T cell receptor beta chains from one sample in a study of T cell responses to AZD1222 COVID-19 vaccine. TCRdb's table, derived via immunoSEQ multiplex PCR, lists solely in-frame clones and lacks some. This repertoire shows 200,000 or so clones, about nine tenths found once; its top ten account for about 2.5%. Material: peripheral blood, obtained on day 0 of MenACWY control vaccination. The source is an adult in good health. Each CDR3 is given with its conserved first and last residue. D genes are given only for firm matches. A clone size is listed for some rows: how often the clone was seen (once, few, many), or a class if it is expanded.

J: TRBJ2-5; size: -; D: -; V: TRBV7-3; length: 16; DNA: TGTGCCAGCAGCTCCCTAGGGGCGGGGGCCCAAGAGACCCAGTACTTC; CDR3: CASSSLGAGAQETQYF
J: TRBJ1-4; size: once; D: TRBD1; V: TRBV19; length: 15; DNA: TGTGCCAGTAGCGGACCCGGGACAGCTAATGAAAAACTGTTTTTT; CDR3: CASSGPGTANEKLFF
J: TRBJ2-7; size: -; D: TRBD1; V: TRBV6-5; length: 14; DNA: TGTGCCAGCAGATTCGGGACAGCCACCTACGAGCAGTACTTC; CDR3: CASRFGTATYEQYF
J: TRBJ2-1; size: -; D: TRBD2; V: TRBV13; length: 14; DNA: TGTGCCAGCAGCCCTGGACTAGCGGGTAATGAGCAGTTCTTC; CDR3: CASSPGLAGNEQFF
J: TRBJ2-5; size: once; D: TRBD2; V: TRBV2; length: 16; DNA: TGTGCCAGCAGCGAGCCTCCGGGGGGACCTCAAGAGACCCAGTACTTC; CDR3: CASSEPPGGPQETQYF
J: TRBJ2-1; size: -; D: TRBD2; V: TRBV7-9; length: 16; DNA: TGTGCCAGCAGCTTCGTAACTAGCGGAGCGTACAATGAGCAGTTCTTC; CDR3: CASSFVTSGAYNEQFF
J: TRBJ1-1; size: -; D: -; V: TRBV7-9; length: 14; DNA: TGTGCCAGCAGCTTACAAGGGGGTCAAACTGAAGCTTTCTTT; CDR3: CASSLQGGQTEAFF
J: TRBJ2-2; size: few; D: TRBD2; V: TRBV14; length: 16; DNA: TGTGCCAGCAGCCAAGCCGGGACTAGCAGAACCGGGGAGCTGTTTTTT; CDR3: CASSQAGTSRTGELFF
J: TRBJ2-7; size: -; D: -; V: TRBV9; length: 14; DNA: TGTGCCAGCAGCGTGGGGGACGGTACGTACGAGCAGTACTTC; CDR3: CASSVGDGTYEQYF
J: TRBJ2-1; size: -; D: TRBD2; V: TRBV5-1; length: 11; DNA: TGCGCCAGCAGCGCGGGAGGTGAGCAGTTCTTC; CDR3: CASSAGGEQFF
J: TRBJ2-5; size: -; D: -; V: TRBV28; length: 17; DNA: TGTGCCAGCAGTTCCTTCCTCGGGACCCTGGGGAAAGAGACCCAGTACTTC; CDR3: CASSSFLGTLGKETQYF
J: TRBJ2-2; size: -; D: TRBD1; V: TRBV2; length: 14; DNA: TGTGCCAGCAGTGGACAGGGGGCGTCCGGGGAGCTGTTTTTT; CDR3: CASSGQGASGELFF
J: TRBJ1-2; size: -; D: -; V: TRBV7-8; length: 16; DNA: TGTGCCAGCAATACTCGCTGGGCAGGGCGTGACTATGGCTACACCTTC; CDR3: CASNTRWAGRDYGYTF
J: TRBJ1-5; size: -; D: -; V: TRBV5-1; length: 12; DNA: TGCGCCAGCAAGGGAGGGGAATCAGCCCCAGCATTT; CDR3: CASKGGESAPAF
J: TRBJ2-1; size: -; D: TRBD1; V: TRBV2; length: 14; DNA: TGTGCCAGCAGTGGAGGACAGGGGGCTGATGAGCAGTTCTTC; CDR3: CASSGGQGADEQFF
J: TRBJ2-2; size: once; D: -; V: TRBV4-2; length: 15; DNA: TGTGCCAGCAGCCATAATACAGGGACGGCCGGGGAGCTGTTTTTT; CDR3: CASSHNTGTAGELFF
J: TRBJ2-2; size: -; D: -; V: TRBV7-9; length: 17; DNA: TGTGCCAGCAGCCCAGGGGGGTCGTCTCCGAACACCGGGGAGCTGTTTTTT; CDR3: CASSPGGSSPNTGELFF
J: TRBJ2-2; size: few; D: TRBD2; V: TRBV4-1; length: 20; DNA: TGCGCCAGCAGCCAAGCAGGGACTAAACGGCGGGATCGGAACACCGGGGAGCTGTTTTTT; CDR3: CASSQAGTKRRDRNTGELFF
J: TRBJ2-6; size: -; D: -; V: TRBV14; length: 16; DNA: TGTGCCAGCAGCCAATGGAGGGCTAGTGGGGCCAACGTCCTGACTTTC; CDR3: CASSQWRASGANVLTF
J: TRBJ2-3; size: -; D: -; V: TRBV4-3; length: 12; DNA: TGCGCCAGTGCCCACCTTGGGGATACGCAGTATTTT; CDR3: CASAHLGDTQYF
J: TRBJ2-1; size: -; D: -; V: TRBV5-1; length: 18; DNA: TGCGCCAGCAGCCGACTAATCCCAACCGCTAGCTCCTACAATGAGCAGTTCTTC; CDR3: CASSRLIPTASSYNEQFF
J: TRBJ2-3; size: -; D: -; V: TRBV5-1; length: 17; DNA: TGCGCCAGCAGCTTAGGTAGTAGCGCGACTAGCACAGATACGCAGTATTTT; CDR3: CASSLGSSATSTDTQYF
J: TRBJ1-1; size: -; D: -; V: TRBV21-1; length: 20; DNA: TGTGCCAGCAGCAAGCCCCTTCAGGGGACAGGGACAAATTGGGACACTGAAGCTTTCTTT; CDR3: CASSKPLQGTGTNWDTEAFF
J: TRBJ2-3; size: once; D: TRBD2; V: TRBV10-2; length: 16; DNA: TGCGCCAGCACGGGGACTAGCGGGGGGGCCACAGATACGCAGTATTTT; CDR3: CASTGTSGGATDTQYF
J: TRBJ1-5; size: -; D: -; V: TRBV6-1; length: 13; DNA: TGTGCCAGCAGTGAGGGGATCAATCAGCCCCAGCATTTT; CDR3: CASSEGINQPQHF
J: TRBJ1-6; size: -; D: -; V: TRBV19; length: 11; DNA: TGTGCCAGTAGTATCGGGGGAGCCCTCCACTTT; CDR3: CASSIGGALHF
J: TRBJ2-2; size: -; D: TRBD2; V: TRBV7-3; length: 14; DNA: TGTGCCAGCAGCTTAACGGGGAGGGCCGGGGAGCTGTTTTTT; CDR3: CASSLTGRAGELFF
J: TRBJ1-2; size: -; D: -; V: TRBV27; length: 14; DNA: TGTGCCAGCAGCCGCAGTGGCAGGGTTCATGGCTACACCTTC; CDR3: CASSRSGRVHGYTF
J: TRBJ2-7; size: -; D: TRBD1; V: TRBV30; length: 14; DNA: TGTGCCTGGACCCGGACAGGGGGGACCTACGAGCAGTACTTC; CDR3: CAWTRTGGTYEQYF
J: TRBJ2-7; size: -; D: -; V: TRBV3-1/TRBV3-2; length: 11; DNA: TGTGCCAGCAGCTCCGCCTACGAGCAGTACTTC; CDR3: CASSSAYEQYF
J: TRBJ2-5; size: once; D: -; V: TRBV28; length: 14; DNA: TGTGCCAGCAGTTTGCGAGAGCCCCACGAGACCCAGTACTTC; CDR3: CASSLREPHETQYF
J: TRBJ1-5; size: -; D: TRBD1; V: TRBV2; length: 16; DNA: TGTGCCAGCAGTGTGGGACAGGGTGGTACCAACCAGCCCCAGCATTTT; CDR3: CASSVGQGGTNQPQHF
J: TRBJ1-1; size: -; D: -; V: TRBV19; length: 16; DNA: TGTGCCAGTAGTGCCAACAGAGGGGTTATGAACACTGAAGCTTTCTTT; CDR3: CASSANRGVMNTEAFF
J: TRBJ1-5; size: -; D: -; V: TRBV5-8; length: 16; DNA: TGTGCCAGCAGTCACGGGGTTGGAGGGCCCAATCAGCCCCAGCATTTT; CDR3: CASSHGVGGPNQPQHF
J: TRBJ1-5; size: -; D: -; V: TRBV30; length: 15; DNA: TGTGCCTGGAGACCCCCCGGGGGTCGGGATCAGCCCCAGCATTTT; CDR3: CAWRPPGGRDQPQHF
J: TRBJ1-3; size: -; D: -; V: TRBV11-2; length: 14; DNA: TGTGCCAGCAGCCTCTGGGACTCTGGAAACACCATATATTTT; CDR3: CASSLWDSGNTIYF
J: TRBJ2-5; size: -; D: TRBD2; V: TRBV4-2; length: 18; DNA: TGTGCCAGCAGCCGAAGGCCTACTAGCGGGGGAGTCCAAGAGACCCAGTACTTC; CDR3: CASSRRPTSGGVQETQYF
J: TRBJ1-1; size: once; D: -; V: TRBV5-1; length: 12; DNA: TGCGCCAGCAGCCCGGGACCTGACGAAGCTTTCTTT; CDR3: CASSPGPDEAFF
J: TRBJ1-5; size: -; D: -; V: TRBV7-2; length: 15; DNA: TGTGCCAGCAGCTTAGGCCTTGGGGGGATTCAGCCCCAGCATTTT; CDR3: CASSLGLGGIQPQHF
J: TRBJ2-5; size: -; D: -; V: TRBV7-9; length: 15; DNA: TGTGCCAGCAGCTTAGTCGTCGGGAGCCAGGAGACCCAGTACTTC; CDR3: CASSLVVGSQETQYF
J: TRBJ1-4; size: once; D: -; V: TRBV19; length: 13; DNA: TGTGCCAGTAGTATTAGGGGGATCGGAAAACTGTTTTTT; CDR3: CASSIRGIGKLFF
J: TRBJ2-7; size: few; D: -; V: TRBV3-1/TRBV3-2; length: 15; DNA: TGTGCCAGCAGCTATCCGGGACGGGGACTTTACGAGCAGTACTTC; CDR3: CASSYPGRGLYEQYF